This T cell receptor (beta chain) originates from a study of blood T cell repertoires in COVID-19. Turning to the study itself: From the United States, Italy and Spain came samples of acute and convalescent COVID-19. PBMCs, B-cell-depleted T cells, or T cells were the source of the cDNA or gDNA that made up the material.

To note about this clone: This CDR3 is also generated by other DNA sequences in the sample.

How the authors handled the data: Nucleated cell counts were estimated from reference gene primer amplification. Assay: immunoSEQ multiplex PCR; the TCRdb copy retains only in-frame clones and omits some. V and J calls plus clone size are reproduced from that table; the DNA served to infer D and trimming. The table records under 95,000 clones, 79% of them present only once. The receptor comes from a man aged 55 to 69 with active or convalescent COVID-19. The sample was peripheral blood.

The CDR3 DNA reads as TGCGCCAGCAGCTTAAAACTAGACACTGAAGCTTTCTTT. Amino acids: CASSLKLDTEAFF. This rearrangement joins TRBV5-1 to TRBJ1-1, with D hard to call. There are 13 residues in the CDR3. Trimming shortened V by 2 bases and J by 3 bases, and 8 bases separated the two germline ends. CDR1 is SGHRS, CDR2 YFSETQ, per germline.